The 12 T cell receptor beta chains below all came from one sample that was sequenced in a study of patients and donors after allogeneic stem cell transplantation. MiXCR was run by TCRdb on the RT-PCR reads, yielding one entry per CDR3 protein. The sample includes approximately 170,000 distinct CDR3 sequences, 24% of them seen just once. The sequencing input was blood, either unsorted or a sorted T cell fraction (not recorded which). The receptors originated from a human donor who was either an allogeneic HSCT recipient or a stem cell or donor lymphocyte infusion donor (not recorded which). It is not recorded whose cells these are; they may come from a transplant donor.

The CDR3 region is CASSPMGEYGYTF. CDR3 in DNA: TGTGCCAGCAGCCCAATGGGGGAGTATGGCTACACCTTC. The chain has TRBV12-3 or TRBV12-4 and TRBJ1-2; D perhaps matches TRBD1 (5 bases). The CDR3 totals 13 residues. V was clipped by 6 bases and J by 5 bases, with 13 bases between them.

This clonotype was recorded at least ten times. V is TRBV12-3 or TRBV12-4 and J is TRBJ1-2; D gene ambiguous. V lost 6 bases, J lost 2 bases, and 4 bases lay in between. CDR3 size: 11 residues. CDR3 in amino acids: CASSTNYGYTF. The CDR3 nucleotides are TGTGCCAGCAGCACGAACTATGGCTACACCTTC.

The CDR3: CASSVGTPYNEQFF. As DNA, the CDR3 is TGTGCCAGCAGTGTTGGGACACCTTACAATGAGCAGTTCTTC. The rearrangement links TRBV25-1 to TRBJ2-1, with a tentative D call TRBD1 (6 bases). Trimming shortened V by 4 bases and J by 4 bases, and 11 bases separated the two germline ends. CDR3 length: 14 amino acids. Germline V gene data show CDR1 as MGHDK and CDR2 as SYGVNS.

V and J are TRBV6-2 or TRBV6-3 and TRBJ2-3, with 11 bases that match TRBD2. Germline CDR1 MNHEY, CDR2 SVGEGT. V lost 6 bases, J lost 5 bases, and 13 bases stayed unmatched. The CDR3 is 17 amino acids. CDR3 bases: TGTGCCAGCAGAACACCCAGACTAGCGGGGCCGCAAGATACGCAGTATTTT. This translates into CASRTPRLAGPQDTQYF.

This chain uses TRBV5-1 with TRBJ2-2, with D unclear. In germline, CDR1 is SGHRS, CDR2 YFSETQ. CDR3 length: 13 amino acids. The V end was cut by 0 bases, the J end by 4 bases, with 4 bases between. The CDR3 DNA sequence: TGCGCCAGCAGCTTGGACGGCACCGGGGAGCTGTTTTTT. Translation: CASSLDGTGELFF.

This clonotype occurred a few times. The chain is built from TRBV15 and TRBJ2-3; TRBD2 is a possible D gene (5 bases). This CDR3 comprises 15 residues. In germline, CDR1 is LNHNV, CDR2 YYDKDF (reference sequence). V gave up 4 bases and J gave up 1 base, with 12 bases separating them. CDR3 region: CATSNPSSGTDTQYF. The CDR3, as DNA: TGTGCCACCAGCAATCCTAGCAGCGGCACAGATACGCAGTATTTT.

The V and J genes are TRBV29-1 and TRBJ1-3, with a tentative D call TRBD1 (6 bases). The germline V and J ends were trimmed by 0 bases and 1 base, with 16 bases remaining between them. The CDR3 is 17 residues long. From germline, CDR1 is SQVTM and CDR2 ANQGSEA. CDR3 coding DNA: TGCAGCGTTGAAGAGGGGACCAGGGGCTTTTCTGGAAACACCATATATTTT. Translated, it gives CSVEEGTRGFSGNTIYF. Filled out from reference TRBV29-1 and TRBJ1-3, the complete variable domain reads SAVISQKPSRDICQRGTSLTIQCQVDSQVTMMFWYRQQPGQSLTLIATANQGSEATYESGFVIDKFPISRPNLTFSTLTVSNMSPEDSSIYLCSVEEGTRGFSGNTIYFGEGSWLTVV.

This clonotype was detected only a few times. The rearrangement uses TRBV4-1 and TRBJ1-1; 11 bases are shared with TRBD1. The CDR3 is 16 amino acids. Germline CDR1 and CDR2: MGHRA and YSYEKL. The V segment lost 4 bases and the J segment 3 bases; nucleotides outside the gene matches: 7. CDR3 DNA: TGCGCCAGCAGCCCCGGACAGGGGGCGGTTGACACTGAAGCTTTCTTT. Protein product: CASSPGQGAVDTEAFF.

The chain carries TRBV20-1 and TRBJ2-7; 9 nucleotides agree with TRBD2. The CDR3 covers 14 residues. Germline V gene data show CDR1 as DFQATT and CDR2 as SNEGSKA (reference sequence). V dropped 2 bases and J dropped 6; count of bases not matched to a gene: 8. CDR3 sequence reads: CSARRLAGTGEQYF. CDR3 bases: TGCAGTGCTAGAAGGCTAGCGGGGACGGGCGAGCAGTACTTC.

The sample holds a few counts of this clonotype. V is TRBV20-1 and J is TRBJ2-3, with D hard to call. The CDR3 sequence is 14 residues long. Germline V gene sequence: CDR1 DFQATT, CDR2 SNEGSKA (reference sequence). V lost 6 bases and J lost 0, with 13 bases in between. CDR3 sequence: CSALRTDSTDTQYF. The CDR3, as DNA: TGCAGTGCCCTAAGGACGGATAGCACAGATACGCAGTATTTT.

This clonotype was counted a single time. This chain links TRBV4-3 with TRBJ2-1; D not certain. The CDR3 runs to 13 residues. Germline V gives CDR1 LGHNA, CDR2 YSLEER. The germline V and J ends were trimmed by 0 bases and 6 bases, with 6 bases remaining between them. This CDR3 reads CASSQDATNEQFF. CDR3 bases: TGCGCCAGCAGCCAAGACGCGACCAATGAGCAGTTCTTC.

The V call is TRBV4-2, the J call TRBJ2-6, with a possible D match to TRBD2 (6 bases). This CDR3 spans 18 amino acids. Germline loops: CDR1 LGHNA, CDR2 YNFKEQ. Trimming took off 0 bases at V and 0 bases at J, with 12 bases between the two ends. CDR3 in amino acids: CASSQEGRLVSGANVLTF. DNA of the CDR3: TGTGCCAGCAGCCAAGAGGGTAGACTAGTCTCTGGGGCCAACGTCCTGACTTTC.